The entry that follows covers one T cell receptor beta chain sequence. Its antigen is unknown. These data come from a study of OX40 agonist ivuxolimab in advanced cancers. Study in general: Ivuxolimab was delivered to patients intravenously every 2 weeks at doses spanning 0.01 to 10 mg/kg. Patients enrolled in dose escalation were diagnosed with hepatocellular carcinoma, melanoma, renal cell or head and neck cancer. Study-wide results and caveats: Near-lowest levels of clonal expansion characterized partial responders at 0.1-3.0 mg/kg. There were, on average, more expanded clones in CD8+ T cells than in CD4+.

The CDR3 has 16 amino acids. CDR1 and CDR2 (germline): SGDLS, YYNGEE. The V gene lost 0 bases and the J gene lost 0 bases, with 10 bases spanning the gap. The protocol was immunoSEQ multiplex PCR, while the TCRdb copy is restricted to in-frame clones and leaves out a portion. The sample consists of 65,000 to 95,000 clones, 70% to 90% of them appearing once. This TCR was sampled from an adult with an advanced solid tumor such as melanoma, head and neck, liver or kidney cancer. The V call is TRBV9, the J call TRBJ2-1; perhaps TRBD2 as D (5 bases). This material consisted of CD4+ or CD8+ T cells sorted from blood, taken in a trial of the OX40 agonist ivuxolimab. The DNA of the CDR3 is TGTGCCAGCAGCGTAGACGGGGTTCACTCCTACAATGAGCAGTTCTTC. Protein sequence: CASSVDGVHSYNEQFF.